This T cell receptor (beta chain) stems from a study of shared clonotypes between healthy human individuals. The V gene end was trimmed by 8 bases and the J gene end by 2 bases; junction bases not matched to a gene: 7. The length of the CDR3 is 14 residues. Per germline, CDR1 SGHRS and CDR2 YFSETQ. Once extracted for a subset, genomic DNA was divided evenly among several immunoSEQ plates. Original processing methods: Because ImmunoSEQ provided only junction sequences with no quality scores, the filtering differed. TCRdb's copy holds only in-frame clones and misses some; the assay was immunoSEQ multiplex PCR. V, J and clone size were drawn from that table, and D and trimming were deduced from the DNA. The data contain approximately 640,000 clones, 72% of them seen just once; the ten biggest clones take up around 2%. Study results and limitations: The study found approximately 5% of naive CD4 clonotypes shared across a handful of donors. Tissues were not sampled, only blood, and their repertoires likely differ.

For this clone: The antigen remains unidentified.

The chain employs TRBV5-1 and TRBJ2-1, with 7 bases identical to TRBD2. This sequence was found in a woman younger than 45 in good health. The specimen was memory CD4+ T cells sorted from blood. Subset described: CD45RA-negative fraction. CDR3 sequence (DNA): TGCGCCAGTACAAGCGGGACTACCTACAATGAGCAGTTCTTC. As protein: CASTSGTTYNEQFF.